The 15 T cell receptor beta chains below come from one sample, sequenced in a study of T-cell reconstitution after alpha-beta-depleted transplantation in children. Preparing the TCRbeta library involved the use of unique molecular identifiers. TCRdb re-analysed the PCR reads in MiXCR, keeping a single row per CDR3 protein. The sample comprises some 180,000 distinct CDR3 sequences, around 7% of which are singletons, and about 5.9% rests with the top ten. The material sequenced was PBMCs, taken before TCRalphabeta/CD19-depleted stem cell transplant. These receptors were taken from a boy aged 2 to 9 with acute lymphoblastic leukemia, due to receive a stem cell transplant.

Points on this clonotype: A read error may explain this, as a much larger clone is one base away. The V and J genes are TRBV29-1 and TRBJ2-7; D is uncertain. CDR1 is SQVTM and CDR2 is ANQGSEA in the germline V gene. The length of the CDR3 is 13 residues. With 4 bases removed from V and 4 bases from J, the gap between germline ends came to 14 bases. The CDR3 sequence is CSVGATIGYEQYF. CDR3 sequence (DNA): TGCAGCGTTGGGGCTACCATAGGGTACGAGCAGTACTTC.

This clonotype occurred many times. This sequence joins TRBV6-1 and TRBJ2-1; no firm D call. Germline CDR1 is MNHNS and CDR2 is SASEGT. There are 13 residues in the CDR3. V lost 7 bases and J lost 5, with 12 bases in between. Here the CDR3 reads CASKSPLHNEQFF. For the CDR3, the DNA is TGTGCCAGCAAGTCCCCTCTCCACAATGAGCAGTTCTTC.

The V call is TRBV5-6, the J call TRBJ2-1, with TRBD2 matching over 9 bases. J was trimmed by 10 bases and V by 0 bases; bases with no gene match: 26. CDR1 SGHDT and CDR2 YYEEEE come from the germline V gene. The CDR3 has 21 amino acids. CDR3 protein: CASSLGLGGRASEVPMGEQFF. The CDR3 bases are TGTGCCAGCAGCTTGGGGCTCGGCGGGAGGGCCTCGGAGGTTCCAATGGGGGAGCAGTTCTTC.

V and J are TRBV7-2 and TRBJ1-5; 7 bases align to TRBD1. J was trimmed by 3 bases and V by 6 bases; bases with no gene match: 5. Germline V gives CDR1 SGHTA, CDR2 FQGNSA. This CDR3 spans 14 amino acids. The CDR3 DNA follows: TGTGCCAGCAGTACGGGACAGACCAATCAGCCCCAGCATTTT. Translated: CASSTGQTNQPQHF.

The chain recombines TRBV15 with TRBJ1-1; D is uncertain. The germline CDR1 and CDR2 sequences are LNHNV and YYDKDF (reference sequence). The V end was cut by 0 bases, the J end by 6 bases, with 11 bases between. The CDR3 sequence is 14 residues long. CDR3 sequence: CATSRDLHAPEAFF. In DNA, the CDR3 is TGTGCCACCAGCAGAGATTTACACGCGCCTGAAGCTTTCTTT.

This chain links TRBV20-1 with TRBJ1-1, with 7 nucleotides matching TRBD1. CDR1 and CDR2 from the germline V gene are DFQATT and SNEGSKA (reference sequence). The J segment lost 6 bases and the V segment lost 6 bases, leaving 10 bases of the junction unmatched. The CDR3 is made up of 13 amino acids. CDR3 DNA: TGCAGTGCGCAGGGGGAAAGGCGCGCTGAAGCTTTCTTT. It encodes CSAQGERRAEAFF.

This clonotype has at least ten counts. CDR3 sequence (DNA): TGTGCCAGCAGTTTATCTAGGTGTGAGCAGTTCTTC. This codes for CASSLSRCEQFF. This chain uses TRBV27 with TRBJ2-1; no clear D gene. V was cut by 0 bases and J by 9 bases, with 6 bases left in between. Germline CDR1 and CDR2: MNHEY and SMNVEV (reference sequence). This CDR3 region has 12 residues.

The table lists this clonotype with many counts. The V and J genes are TRBV11-2 and TRBJ2-2; D is unclear. The CDR3 is 16 amino acids. The germline gives CDR1 SGHAT, CDR2 FQNNGV. Trimming pared 1 base from V and 2 bases from J, leaving 11 bases between. CDR3 nucleotides: TGTGCCAGCAGCTTAGTTGCCTGGCAAAACACCGGGGAGCTGTTTTTT. Protein: CASSLVAWQNTGELFF.

This clonotype was detected many times. The rearrangement joins TRBV19 to TRBJ2-3; maybe TRBD2 (5 bases). From germline, CDR1 is LNHDA and CDR2 SQIVND (reference sequence). Trimming shortened V by 2 bases and J by 0 bases, and 6 bases separated the two germline ends. The CDR3 runs to 14 residues. The CDR3 sequence is CASSIIASTDTQYF. The DNA for the CDR3 is TGTGCCAGTAGTATAATAGCGAGCACAGATACGCAGTATTTT.

In its sample, this clonotype was seen many times. This chain joins TRBV28 and TRBJ2-7, with 10 bases aligning to TRBD1. The CDR3 covers 15 residues. The ends lost 5 bases at V and 3 bases at J; junction bases unmatched: 7. Germline CDR1 is MDHEN and CDR2 is SYDVKM. CDR3 sequence reads: CASSPPGQGNYEQYF. CDR3 bases: TGTGCCAGCAGTCCACCGGGACAGGGGAACTACGAGCAGTACTTC.

This clonotype was counted between two and nine times. The rearrangement joins TRBV3-1 to TRBJ2-7, with D possibly matching TRBD1 (5 bases). The CDR3 spans 12 residues. V gave up 0 bases and J gave up 7 bases, with 7 bases separating them. Germline CDR1 and CDR2: LGHDT and YNNKEL (reference sequence). The CDR3 region is CASSQEGREQYF. The CDR3 DNA reads TGTGCCAGCAGCCAAGAGGGGCGGGAGCAGTACTTC.

This clonotype was recorded at least ten times. V gene TRBV5-5 combines with J gene TRBJ2-1; D is ambiguous. The germline gives CDR1 SGHKS, CDR2 YYEKEE (reference sequence). There are 13 residues in the CDR3. Trimming took 4 bases from V and 2 from J, leaving 7 bases between them. In DNA form, the CDR3 reads TGTGCCAGCAGCGAGCAGACCTACAATGAGCAGTTCTTC. Amino acids: CASSEQTYNEQFF.

This clonotype has at least ten counts. The rearrangement joins TRBV4-2 to TRBJ2-5; D is unresolved. CDR1 and CDR2 from the germline V gene are LGHNA and YNFKEQ. The germline V and J ends were trimmed by 0 bases and 3 bases, with 5 bases remaining between them. This CDR3 is built from 13 residues. The CDR3 protein is CASSQEKEETQYF. The CDR3 nucleotides read TGTGCCAGCAGCCAAGAAAAGGAAGAGACCCAGTACTTC.

This clonotype occurred many times. The chain uses TRBV7-2 and TRBJ1-6; a possible D gene is TRBD1 (6 bases). Germline CDR1 reads SGHTA; CDR2 reads FQGNSA. The ends were cut back, 5 bases at V and 8 bases at J, with 19 bases in the middle. The CDR3 runs to 16 residues. CDR3 sequence reads: CASSPLGGGEYSPLHF. CDR3 DNA sequence: TGTGCCAGCAGCCCCTTGGGGGGGGGCGAGTATTCACCCCTCCACTTT. Full variable domain (rest looked up from reference TRBV7-2 and TRBJ1-6): GAGVSQSPSNKVTEKGKDVELRCDPISGHTALYWYRQSLGQGLEFLIYFQGNSAPDKSGLPSDRFSAERTGGSVSTLTIQRTQQEDSAVYLCASSPLGGGEYSPLHFGNGTRLTVT.

The genes are TRBV10-2 and TRBJ2-7; TRBD1 matches 10 bases. The CDR3 extends over 14 amino acids. The germline V gene has CDR1 WSHSY and CDR2 SAAADI. V gave up 2 bases and J gave up 5 bases; unmatched junction bases: 3. The CDR3 region is CASSERQGADEQYF. The CDR3 DNA is TGCGCCAGCAGTGAGCGACAGGGGGCGGACGAGCAGTACTTC.